This T cell receptor beta chain came from a study of control samples from healthy donors and cancer patients. Looked up from germline, CDR1 is KGHSH and CDR2 is LQKENI. The CDR3 has 14 residues. The V end was cut by 5 bases, the J end by 4 bases, with 13 bases between. Profiling relied on immunoSEQ multiplex PCR, and the TCRdb table lists in-frame clones only, not all of them. The repertoire holds around 120,000 clones, with approximately 94% as singletons. This clone has just one count. Sequenced sample: PBMCs. The receptor comes from a man between 45 and 60 years old with head and neck cancer. V usage is TRBV18 and J usage is TRBJ2-3; no firm D call. The chain's CDR3 is CASSGMSISDTQYF. The CDR3 DNA is TGTGCCAGCTCAGGGATGAGCATTTCAGATACGCAGTATTTT. Combining the CDR3 with reference TRBV18 and TRBJ2-3 gives the whole variable domain NAGVMQNPRHLVRRRGQEARLRCSPMKGHSHVYWYRQLPEEGLKFMVYLQKENIIDESGMPKERFSAEFPKEGPSILRIQQVVRGDSAAYFCASSGMSISDTQYFGPGTRLTVL.